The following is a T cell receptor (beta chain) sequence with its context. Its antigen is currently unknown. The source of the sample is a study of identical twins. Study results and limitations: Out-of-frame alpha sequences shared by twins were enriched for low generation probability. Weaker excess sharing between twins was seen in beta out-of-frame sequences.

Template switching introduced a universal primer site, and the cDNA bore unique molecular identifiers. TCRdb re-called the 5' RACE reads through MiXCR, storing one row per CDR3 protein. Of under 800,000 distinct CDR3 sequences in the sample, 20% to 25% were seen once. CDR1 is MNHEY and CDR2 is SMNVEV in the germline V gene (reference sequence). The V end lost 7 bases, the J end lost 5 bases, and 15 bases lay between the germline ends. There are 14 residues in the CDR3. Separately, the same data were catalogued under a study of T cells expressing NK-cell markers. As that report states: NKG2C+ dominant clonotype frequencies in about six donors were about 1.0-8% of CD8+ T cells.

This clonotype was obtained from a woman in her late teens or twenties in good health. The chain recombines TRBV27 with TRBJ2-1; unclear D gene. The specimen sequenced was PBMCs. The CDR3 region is CASMMLVFDNEQFF. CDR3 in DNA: TGTGCCAGCATGATGCTAGTATTCGACAATGAGCAGTTCTTC.